This entry lists 18 T cell receptor beta chains sequenced from one sample in a study of shared clonotypes between healthy human individuals. Measured with immunoSEQ multiplex PCR; TCRdb has only the in-frame clones, and not every one. The table shows hundreds of thousands of clones, with 90% to 97% occurring only once. The sequenced material came from naive CD4+ T cells sorted from blood. Subset of the sample: CD45RA+ positively selected. The receptors shown here come from a woman aged 30 to 39 in good health.

A single count supports this clone. The chain recombines TRBV28 with TRBJ1-2; D possibly corresponds to TRBD1 (6 bases). Looked up from germline, CDR1 is MDHEN and CDR2 is SYDVKM. V shed 2 bases and J shed 4 bases, with 11 bases lying between them. This CDR3 is 14 amino acids long. CDR3 in DNA: TGTGCCAGCAGTTTAGGGGGGGGCCGCTATGGCTACACCTTC. Translation: CASSLGGGRYGYTF.

This chain joins TRBV28 and TRBJ1-2; D is unresolved. With 5 bases removed from V and 2 bases from J, the gap between germline ends came to 18 bases. Germline-derived CDR1 and CDR2 are MDHEN and SYDVKM. This CDR3 is built from 16 residues. The chain's CDR3 is CASSPALGSLNYGYTF. For the CDR3, the DNA is TGTGCCAGCAGTCCGGCCCTGGGGTCGCTGAACTATGGCTACACCTTC.

The CDR3 sequence: CASSIRGGGNEQFF. The CDR3 DNA sequence: TGTGCCAGTAGTATCCGCGGAGGTGGCAATGAGCAGTTCTTC. V usage is TRBV19 and J usage is TRBJ2-1; tentative D call: TRBD2 (5 bases). The CDR3 covers 14 residues. In germline, CDR1 is LNHDA, CDR2 SQIVND (reference sequence). Deletions cut 3 bases from V and 6 bases from J, with 12 bases between.

The chain carries TRBV7-2 and TRBJ1-5, with 7 nucleotides matching TRBD1. Germline V lookup: CDR1 SGHTA, CDR2 FQGNSA. The CDR3 runs to 15 residues. The V segment lost 5 bases and the J segment 1 base; nucleotides outside the gene matches: 5. In DNA, the CDR3 is TGTGCCAGCAGCACCCCAGGGGGGAGCAATCAGCCCCAGCATTTT. Its protein is CASSTPGGSNQPQHF. The full variable domain, rest sourced from reference TRBV7-2 and TRBJ1-5, is GAGVSQSPSNKVTEKGKDVELRCDPISGHTALYWYRQSLGQGLEFLIYFQGNSAPDKSGLPSDRFSAERTGGSVSTLTIQRTQQEDSAVYLCASSTPGGSNQPQHFGDGTRLSIL.

The chain uses TRBV7-2 and TRBJ2-3, with 15 positions matching TRBD2. V trimming: 5 bases; J trimming: 5 bases; junction bases outside the gene matches: 5. CDR1 and CDR2 (germline): SGHTA, FQGNSA. The CDR3 length is 16 residues. The CDR3 here is CASSLMGLAGGDTQYF. CDR3 coding DNA: TGTGCCAGCAGCCTGATGGGACTAGCGGGAGGAGATACGCAGTATTTT.

This sequence joins TRBV28 and TRBJ1-4; 7 bases match TRBD1. Per the germline V gene, CDR1 is MDHEN and CDR2 is SYDVKM. Unmatched junction bases numbered 6, after V lost 2 bases and J lost 3 bases. The length of the CDR3 is 16 residues. The CDR3 loop is CASSLGQGVSNEKLFF. The CDR3 DNA follows: TGTGCCAGCAGTTTAGGTCAGGGGGTATCTAATGAAAAACTGTTTTTT.

V is TRBV19 and J is TRBJ2-3; D may match TRBD1 or TRBD2 (5 bases each). Germline loops: CDR1 LNHDA, CDR2 SQIVND (reference sequence). Trimming took off 8 bases at V and 0 bases at J, with 15 bases between the two ends. The CDR3 is 15 amino acids. This CDR3 is CASSLPGTSTDTQYF. The CDR3 DNA reads TGTGCCAGTTCGCTACCGGGGACGAGCACAGATACGCAGTATTTT.

The chain uses TRBV7-9 and TRBJ1-1; TRBD1 matches 7 bases. This CDR3 is 13 amino acids long. V was pared by 3 bases and J by 5 bases, with 3 bases of the junction left unmatched. Germline assignment: CDR1 SEHNR and CDR2 FQNEAQ (reference sequence). DNA of the CDR3: TGTGCCAGCAGCTTGCAGGGGGAGACTGAAGCTTTCTTT. Protein product: CASSLQGETEAFF.

As DNA, the CDR3 is TGCGCCAGCAGTGAGTTCCCATCGGGGGCGAACACCGGGGAGCTGTTTTTT. Its translation: CASSEFPSGANTGELFF. The genes are TRBV10-1 and TRBJ2-2; perhaps TRBD2 as D (6 bases). This CDR3 has 17 residues. The germline V and J ends were trimmed by 1 base and 0 bases, with 12 bases remaining between them. The germline CDR1 and CDR2 sequences are WNHNN and SYGVQD (reference sequence).

This chain uses TRBV28 with TRBJ2-7; 11 positions match TRBD1. The germline gives CDR1 MDHEN, CDR2 SYDVKM. Trimming cost V 5 bases and J 7 bases; bases outside gene matches: 7. The CDR3 contains 14 residues. In nucleotides, the CDR3 is TGTGCCAGCAGTACGGGACAGGGGGTGGAAGAGCAGTACTTC. Protein product: CASSTGQGVEEQYF.

This sequence joins TRBV30 and TRBJ2-5, with D perhaps TRBD2 (6 bases). The V end was cut by 2 bases, the J end by 6 bases, with 28 bases between. CDR1 GTSNPN and CDR2 SVGIG come from the germline V gene (reference sequence). This CDR3 has 18 amino acids. Here the CDR3 DNA reads TGTGCCTGGAGTCCTTACTACTTCGGAGGGGCGCCCCGGAAGACCCAGTACTTC. This translates into CAWSPYYFGGAPRKTQYF.

A single count supports this clone. At the DNA level, this CDR3 is encoded by other sequences in the same sample as well. The J gene is TRBJ2-1, the V gene TRBV7-9; TRBD2 matches 11 bases. V dropped 5 bases and J dropped 9; count of bases not matched to a gene: 3. This CDR3 contains 13 residues. Germline CDR1 SEHNR, CDR2 FQNEAQ (reference sequence). The CDR3 is CASSTTSGSEQFF. For the CDR3, the DNA is TGTGCCAGCAGCACTACTAGCGGGAGTGAGCAGTTCTTC.

The chain has TRBV5-1 and TRBJ2-5; TRBD1 matches at 11 bases. Matching the DNA end better, TRBJ2-7 makes the J call doubtful. This CDR3 has 16 residues. In germline, CDR1 is SGHRS, CDR2 YFSETQ. CDR3 nucleotide sequence: TGCGCCAGCAGCTTAGGGCCGGGACAGGGGGTTTACGAGCAGTACTTC. This encodes CASSLGPGQGVYEQYF.

This clone appeared once. The chain has TRBV19 and TRBJ2-4; D is perhaps TRBD2 (6 bases). The germline V gene has CDR1 LNHDA and CDR2 SQIVND (reference sequence). Trimming pared 10 bases from V and 7 bases from J, leaving 23 bases between. The CDR3 is 15 residues long. The CDR3 region has the DNA TGTGCCACCAGGAGTTCGGGAGATGTAGGCAACATTCAGTACTTC. It translates to CATRSSGDVGNIQYF.

V is TRBV5-1 and J is TRBJ2-7; D may be TRBD2 (5 bases). Per germline, CDR1 SGHRS and CDR2 YFSETQ. V was clipped by 0 bases and J by 4 bases, with 11 bases between them. CDR3 length equals 14 residues. The CDR3 region has the DNA TGCGCCAGCAGCTTGGATGGACTGGCATACGAGCAGTACTTC. Translating it yields CASSLDGLAYEQYF.

V usage is TRBV7-2 and J usage is TRBJ2-7; D is undetermined. CDR3 size: 15 residues. Germline-derived CDR1 and CDR2 are SGHTA and FQGNSA. V was cut by 1 base and J by 4 bases, with 14 bases left in between. The CDR3 DNA reads TGTGCCAGCAGCTTAGTCATGGACGGTCGATACGAGCAGTACTTC. It encodes CASSLVMDGRYEQYF. Full variable domain (outside the CDR3, taken from reference TRBV7-2 and TRBJ2-7): GAGVSQSPSNKVTEKGKDVELRCDPISGHTALYWYRQSLGQGLEFLIYFQGNSAPDKSGLPSDRFSAERTGGSVSTLTIQRTQQEDSAVYLCASSLVMDGRYEQYFGPGTRLTVT.

The rearrangement uses TRBV27 and TRBJ1-2, with TRBD1 as a possible D gene (5 bases). Deletions cut 3 bases from V and 9 bases from J, with 8 bases between. Germline V gives CDR1 MNHEY, CDR2 SMNVEV (reference sequence). The CDR3 runs to 11 residues. DNA for the CDR3: TGTGCCAGCAGTTTTCAGGGTCGCTACACCTTC. Translating gives CASSFQGRYTF.

The rearrangement uses TRBV2 and TRBJ2-2, with D maybe TRBD2 (6 bases). This CDR3 spans 16 amino acids. Germline values: CDR1 SNHLY, CDR2 FYNNEI. The V and J ends lost 2 bases and 2 bases respectively, with 12 bases between them. The CDR3 reads CASSERGGLNTGELFF. CDR3 DNA sequence: TGTGCCAGCAGTGAAAGGGGAGGACTCAACACCGGGGAGCTGTTTTTT.